The rows below give T cell receptor beta chains drawn from one sample of a study of T-cell reconstitution after alpha-beta-depleted transplantation in children. TCRdb independently ran MiXCR on the PCR reads; one entry per CDR3 protein. The sample contains 200,000 or so distinct CDR3 sequences, 5% to 7.5% of which appear only once. Sequenced material: PBMCs, taken before TCRalphabeta/CD19-depleted stem cell transplant. Source of these receptors: a girl in the first two years of life with combined immunodeficiency, due to receive a stem cell transplant. The CDR3 runs from the conserved cysteine through the conserved F or W. D genes are given only for firm matches. Clone size, where shown, is once, few, many, or a class for clones that have expanded.

V gene,D gene,clone size,CDR3 protein
TRBV27,.,many,CASSAISTVEQYF
TRBV3-1,TRBD2,many,CASSRGLAGTYNEQFF
TRBV20-1,.,many,CSARGPVRAETQYF
TRBV4-1,.,few,CASSHTAWALRRGNYGYTF
TRBV11-1,.,many,CASSATVLGGRMNTEAFF
TRBV7-2,.,many,CASSFLTNSYEQYF
TRBV2,.,.,CASSEIRNQPQHF
TRBV28,.,many,CASAGPRGAPRINYGYTF
TRBV7-2,.,many,CASSLERNSGNTIYF
TRBV20-1,.,.,CSASRQGCSPLHF
TRBV3-1,.,many,CASSRLIRDDEQYF
TRBV20-1,.,many,CSARDWAMNTEAFF
TRBV9,.,many,CASSSAETQYF
TRBV20-1,.,few,CSARGRQNNGYTF
TRBV6-5,.,.,CASRKEELGEQFF
TRBV12-3/TRBV12-4,.,many,CASNLGTTNTEAFF
TRBV12-3/TRBV12-4,TRBD1,many,CASNTPGQFYGYTF
TRBV28,.,many,CASKGQGATNEKLFF